A selection of T cell receptor beta chains follows, all from one sample in a study of T cell responses to AZD1222 COVID-19 vaccine. Libraries were prepared by immunoSEQ multiplex PCR; TCRdb keeps only in-frame clonotypes and omits some of them. The repertoire consists of about 90,000 clones, with 70% to 90% occurring once and the leading ten covering about 12%. The material was peripheral blood, obtained 28 days after the second AZD1222 dose. These receptors all come from an adult who received the AZD1222 COVID-19 vaccine. The CDR3 runs from the conserved cysteine through the conserved F or W. A D gene is named only where the DNA matches it firmly. Clone sizes are given selectively: once, few, many, or a class where the clone is expanded.

D	V	size	J	CDR3	DNA
.	TRBV2	once	TRBJ2-7	CASNLEQGVSEQYF	TGTGCCAGCAACCTAGAGCAGGGCGTGAGCGAGCAGTACTTC
.	TRBV5-6	.	TRBJ2-5	CASSGASQETQYF	TGTGCCAGCAGCGGAGCGTCTCAAGAGACCCAGTACTTC
.	TRBV5-1	.	TRBJ2-3	CASSLRLRDASTDTQYF	TGCGCCAGCAGCTTAAGACTTCGGGACGCTAGCACAGATACGCAGTATTTT
.	TRBV13	.	TRBJ1-4	CASSSLLLGATNEKLFF	TGTGCCAGCAGCTCCCTACTATTGGGGGCTACAAATGAAAAACTGTTTTTT
.	TRBV19	.	TRBJ1-2	CASSIGSPRGNYGYTF	TGTGCCAGTAGTATAGGGTCACCCCGAGGGAACTATGGCTACACCTTC
.	TRBV5-4	.	TRBJ2-3	CASSLVSLRDTQYF	TGTGCCAGCAGCTTGGTGTCTCTGAGGGATACGCAGTATTTT
TRBD2	TRBV11-3	.	TRBJ2-7	CASSLTSEISYEQYF	TGTGCCAGCAGCTTAACTAGCGAAATCTCCTACGAGCAGTACTTC
TRBD1	TRBV7-2	.	TRBJ1-1	CASSLGGTGDTEAFF	TGTGCCAGCAGCTTAGGGGGGACAGGGGACACTGAAGCTTTCTTT
.	TRBV7-6	.	TRBJ1-3	CASSLAGHSGNTIYF	TGTGCCAGCAGCTTAGCGGGGCACTCTGGAAACACCATATATTTT
.	TRBV28	.	TRBJ2-1	CASSLIGWNEQFF	TGTGCCAGCAGTTTAATTGGGTGGAATGAGCAGTTCTTC
.	TRBV7-2	.	TRBJ2-6	CASSRRWDSGANVLTF	TGTGCCAGCAGCCGGCGGTGGGACTCTGGGGCCAACGTCCTGACTTTC
.	TRBV11-3	.	TRBJ1-1	CASSLDGGNTEAFF	TGTGCCAGCAGCTTGGACGGGGGGAACACTGAAGCTTTCTTT
.	TRBV29-1	.	TRBJ2-1	CSVEGGDGRVNEQFF	TGCAGCGTTGAAGGAGGGGATGGTAGGGTGAATGAGCAGTTCTTC
TRBD2	TRBV5-1	.	TRBJ2-7	CASSQGLAGGISYEQYF	TGCGCCAGCAGCCAGGGACTAGCGGGGGGGATATCCTACGAGCAGTACTTC
TRBD1	TRBV5-8	.	TRBJ1-3	CASSLAGTVDGNTIYF	TGTGCCAGCAGCTTGGCGGGGACAGTGGATGGAAACACCATATATTTT
.	TRBV5-1	once	TRBJ2-7	CASSLASPYEQYF	TGCGCCAGCAGCTTGGCCTCCCCCTACGAGCAGTACTTC
TRBD2	TRBV11-3	.	TRBJ2-1	CASSSIRGGSYNEQFF	TGTGCCAGCAGCTCGATCCGGGGGGGCTCCTACAATGAGCAGTTCTTC
.	TRBV30	.	TRBJ1-3	CAWSDSGNTIYF	TGTGCCTGGTCGGACAGCGGAAACACCATATATTTT
.	TRBV27	.	TRBJ1-6	CASSFRQVYNSPLHF	TGTGCCAGCAGTTTTAGACAGGTTTATAATTCACCCCTCCACTTT
.	TRBV4-2	.	TRBJ2-1	CASSQDRDNEQFF	TGTGCCAGCAGCCAAGATCGGGACAATGAGCAGTTCTTC
.	TRBV6-2/TRBV6-3	.	TRBJ2-3	CASSASDTDTQYF	TGTGCCAGCAGCGCTAGCGACACAGATACGCAGTATTTT
.	TRBV10-2	once	TRBJ2-7	CASSPGGISFYEQYF	TGCGCCAGCAGTCCAGGGGGGATATCCTTCTACGAGCAGTACTTC
.	TRBV11-1	.	TRBJ1-2	CASSLAGAPAYYGYTF	TGTGCCAGCAGCTTAGCTGGGGCCCCGGCATACTATGGCTACACCTTC
.	TRBV6-2/TRBV6-3	.	TRBJ2-3	CASSNPPRGTQYF	TGTGCCAGCAGTAATCCCCCTAGGGGTACGCAGTATTTT
.	TRBV6-5	once	TRBJ2-1	CASSYSTGEGINEQFF	TGTGCCAGCAGTTACTCGACGGGAGAGGGTATCAATGAGCAGTTCTTC
.	TRBV9	.	TRBJ2-1	CASSVGATGAYNEQFF	TGTGCCAGCAGCGTAGGAGCCACCGGGGCCTACAATGAGCAGTTCTTC
.	TRBV6-4	.	TRBJ1-2	CASGPTPYGYTF	TGTGCCAGCGGCCCAACGCCCTATGGCTACACCTTC
TRBD2	TRBV6-2/TRBV6-3	.	TRBJ2-3	CASSYGRLAGAYTDTQYF	TGTGCCAGCAGTTACGGTAGACTAGCGGGAGCATACACAGATACGCAGTATTTT
.	TRBV19	.	TRBJ1-2	CASSSFQGGGYTF	TGTGCCAGTAGTAGTTTCCAGGGTGGAGGCTACACCTTC
TRBD1	TRBV9	.	TRBJ1-5	CASSAGTGDQPQHF	TGTGCCAGCAGCGCAGGGACAGGGGATCAGCCCCAGCATTTT
.	TRBV11-2	.	TRBJ2-2	CASSLDLSFTGELFF	TGTGCCAGCAGCTTAGATTTGAGTTTCACCGGGGAGCTGTTTTTT
.	TRBV4-2	.	TRBJ2-3	CASSQVTEADTQYF	TGTGCCAGCAGCCAAGTAACCGAGGCAGATACGCAGTATTTT
.	TRBV28	.	TRBJ2-7	CASSLTGPDEQYF	TGTGCCAGCAGTTTAACAGGGCCGGACGAGCAGTACTTC
TRBD1	TRBV27	.	TRBJ1-2	CASSPQGEYYGYTF	TGTGCCAGCAGCCCACAGGGGGAGTACTATGGCTACACCTTC
TRBD1	TRBV7-9	.	TRBJ1-1	CASSHPGTGDTEAFF	TGTGCCAGCAGCCACCCCGGGACAGGGGACACTGAAGCTTTCTTT
.	TRBV27	.	TRBJ1-2	CASSFRGANYGYTF	TGTGCCAGCAGTTTCCGGGGCGCTAACTATGGCTACACCTTC
TRBD1	TRBV9	once	TRBJ2-1	CASSVGQGAVQFF	TGTGCCAGCAGCGTAGGCCAGGGGGCGGTGCAGTTCTTC
TRBD1	TRBV18	.	TRBJ1-1	CASTRTGGMNTEAFF	TGTGCCAGCACAAGGACAGGGGGGATGAACACTGAAGCTTTCTTT
.	TRBV5-1	.	TRBJ2-2	CASSLSGSITGELFF	TGCGCCAGCAGCTTGTCAGGGTCGATTACCGGGGAGCTGTTTTTT
.	TRBV28	.	TRBJ2-5	CASSPREGEIQETQYF	TGTGCCAGCAGTCCCCGCGAAGGGGAGATCCAAGAGACCCAGTACTTC
.	TRBV4-2	.	TRBJ2-3	CASSHSDYANPSTDTQYF	TGTGCCAGCAGCCATTCCGACTACGCAAACCCTAGCACAGATACGCAGTATTTT
.	TRBV6-5	.	TRBJ2-1	CASSYGFPGGNEQFF	TGTGCCAGCAGTTACGGGTTCCCTGGAGGCAATGAGCAGTTCTTC
TRBD1	TRBV5-1	.	TRBJ2-7	CASSYDRGGYEQYF	TGCGCCAGCAGTTATGACAGGGGAGGCTACGAGCAGTACTTC
.	TRBV7-8	.	TRBJ2-1	CASSFRTGSSYNEQFF	TGTGCCAGCAGCTTCAGGACGGGAAGCTCCTACAATGAGCAGTTCTTC